Listed below are T cell receptor beta chains from one sample, sequenced in a study of regulatory T cells in long-lasting Graves disease. TCRdb used MiXCR to reprocess the multiplex PCR reads, holding one entry per CDR3 protein. The sample holds 300,000 to 350,000 distinct CDR3 sequences, about 19% seen once. The sample was peripheral blood mononuclear cells (PBMCs), taken when the disease was refractory, from a patient treated with antithyroid drugs. Receptors originate from a female donor with Graves disease. Each CDR3 is given without its conserved first and last residue. The D gene is left open where the match is weak.

V	D	CDR3
TRBV28	TRBD1	ASSRRQGSWNNSPLH
TRBV28	-	ASSLIGRGVSGNTIY
TRBV5-6	-	ASMEHSSYEQY
TRBV6-1	-	ASIKPPRNTEAF
TRBV2	-	ASSEQERHLGTEAF
TRBV6-2/TRBV6-3	-	ASSGAGVLKYGYT
TRBV7-2	TRBD1	ASSSPGTGDYGYT
TRBV24-1	TRBD1	AASDSLGQTGHYGYT
TRBV4-2	-	ANLDCDSYEQY
TRBV5-4	TRBD2	ASSPNAGGAGLAGMGGELF
TRBV24-1	-	ATSVEAGPDTQY
TRBV7-9	-	ASSSPRGMNTEAF
TRBV29-1	-	SVTGDTYEQY
TRBV19	TRBD1	ASTGQGFGQPQH
TRBV29-1	TRBD2	SGAGLADSYEQY
TRBV6-1	-	ASGGSRRGAAIAKNIQY
TRBV7-2	TRBD1	ASSRRDRGDTEAF
TRBV11-3	TRBD1	ASSLGAGGWNTEAF
TRBV19	-	ASSMREMNTEAF
TRBV27	-	ASSLSDTDGQY
TRBV15	-	ATSLRGAGGGTQY
TRBV7-2	-	ASSRDGYGYT
TRBV19	-	ASRSWTLNTEAF
TRBV6-1	TRBD2	ASREGGTETQY
TRBV20-1	-	SARDGKSSPTNTEAF
TRBV6-1	-	ASSRFTDSGNTIY
TRBV2	-	ASSRYMNTEAF
TRBV7-6	TRBD2	ASSLEQRGGGNEQF
TRBV28	-	ASSYPPVGGGSPLH
TRBV3-1	-	ASSQTGAEQY
TRBV27	-	ASKTSPSSGNTIY
TRBV3-1	-	ASSHQGSQPQH
TRBV6-5	-	ASSYAGVGEKLF
TRBV2	-	ASSVRSLINQPQH
TRBV7-7	-	ASSLDTQSYNEQF
TRBV6-2/TRBV6-3	-	ASKSLDRVGSGANVLT
TRBV5-1	-	ASSLGVSSYNSPLH
TRBV12-3/TRBV12-4	TRBD2	ASSLTLTSTSTDTQY
TRBV10-3	-	AISPRDVYEQY
TRBV10-2	-	ASSESTREPDTGELF
TRBV5-1	-	ASSLESGAYEQY
TRBV29-1	-	SVAEVSGANVLT
TRBV6-2/TRBV6-3	-	ASSYSGTRGPLH
TRBV28	-	ASSPQTETLYGYT
TRBV5-5	-	ASSFTGSAYEQY